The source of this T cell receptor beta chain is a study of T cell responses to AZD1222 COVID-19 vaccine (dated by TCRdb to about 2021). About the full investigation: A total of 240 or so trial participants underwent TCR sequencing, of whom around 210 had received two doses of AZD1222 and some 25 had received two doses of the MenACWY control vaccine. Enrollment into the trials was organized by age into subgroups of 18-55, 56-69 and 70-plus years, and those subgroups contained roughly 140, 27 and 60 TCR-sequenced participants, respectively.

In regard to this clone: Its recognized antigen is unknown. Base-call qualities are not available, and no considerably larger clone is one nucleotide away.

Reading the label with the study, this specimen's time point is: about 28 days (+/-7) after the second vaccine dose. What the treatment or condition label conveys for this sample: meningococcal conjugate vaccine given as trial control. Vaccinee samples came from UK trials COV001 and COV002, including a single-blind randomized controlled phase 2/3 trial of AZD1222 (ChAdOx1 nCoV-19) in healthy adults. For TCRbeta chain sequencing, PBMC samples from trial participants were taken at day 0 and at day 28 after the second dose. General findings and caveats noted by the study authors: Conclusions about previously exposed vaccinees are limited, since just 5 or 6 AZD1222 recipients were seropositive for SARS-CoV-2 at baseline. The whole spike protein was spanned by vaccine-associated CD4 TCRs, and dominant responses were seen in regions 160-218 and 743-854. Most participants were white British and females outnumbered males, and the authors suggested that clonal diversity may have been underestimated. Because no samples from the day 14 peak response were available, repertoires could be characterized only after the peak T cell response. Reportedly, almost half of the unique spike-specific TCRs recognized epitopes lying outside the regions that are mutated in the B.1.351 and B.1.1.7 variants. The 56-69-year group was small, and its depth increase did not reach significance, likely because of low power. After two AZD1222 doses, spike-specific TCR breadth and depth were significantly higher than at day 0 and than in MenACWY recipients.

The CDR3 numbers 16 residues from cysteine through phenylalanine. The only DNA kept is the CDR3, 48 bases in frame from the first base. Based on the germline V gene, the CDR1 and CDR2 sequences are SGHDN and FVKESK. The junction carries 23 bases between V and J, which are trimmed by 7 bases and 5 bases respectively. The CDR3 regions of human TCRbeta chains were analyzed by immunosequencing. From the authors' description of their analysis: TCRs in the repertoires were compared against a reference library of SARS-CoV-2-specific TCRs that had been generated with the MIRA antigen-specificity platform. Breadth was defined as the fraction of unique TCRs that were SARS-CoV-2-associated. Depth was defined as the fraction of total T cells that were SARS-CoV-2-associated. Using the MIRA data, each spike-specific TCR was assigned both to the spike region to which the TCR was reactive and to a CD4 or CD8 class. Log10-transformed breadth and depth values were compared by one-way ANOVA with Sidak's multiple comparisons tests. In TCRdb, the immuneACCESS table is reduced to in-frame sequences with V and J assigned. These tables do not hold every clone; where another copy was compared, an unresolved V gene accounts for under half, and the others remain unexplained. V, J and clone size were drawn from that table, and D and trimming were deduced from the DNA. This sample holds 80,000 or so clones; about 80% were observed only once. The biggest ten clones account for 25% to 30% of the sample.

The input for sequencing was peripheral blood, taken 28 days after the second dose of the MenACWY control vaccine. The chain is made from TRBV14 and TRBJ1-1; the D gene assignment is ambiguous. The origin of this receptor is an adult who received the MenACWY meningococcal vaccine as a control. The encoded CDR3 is CASTPKLGLEQTEAFF. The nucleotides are TGTGCCAGCACCCCTAAATTGGGCCTAGAACAGACTGAAGCTTTCTTT.